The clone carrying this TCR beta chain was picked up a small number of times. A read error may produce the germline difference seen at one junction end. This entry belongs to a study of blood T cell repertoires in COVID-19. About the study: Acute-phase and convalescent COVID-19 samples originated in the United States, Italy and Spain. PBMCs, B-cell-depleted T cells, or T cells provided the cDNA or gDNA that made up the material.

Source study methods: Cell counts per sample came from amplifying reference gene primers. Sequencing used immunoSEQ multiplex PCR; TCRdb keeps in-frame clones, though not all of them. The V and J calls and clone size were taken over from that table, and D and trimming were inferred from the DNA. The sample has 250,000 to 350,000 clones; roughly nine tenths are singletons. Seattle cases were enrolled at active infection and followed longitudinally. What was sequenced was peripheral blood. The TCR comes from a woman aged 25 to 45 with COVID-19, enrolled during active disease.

The CDR3 sequence: CASSLASGDYDEQFF. CDR3 in DNA: TGCGCCAGCAGCTTGGCCAGTGGTGACTACGATGAGCAGTTCTTC. This chain uses TRBV5-1 with TRBJ2-1; possible D gene TRBD2, 5 bases. There are 15 residues in the CDR3. Germline V lookup: CDR1 SGHRS, CDR2 YFSETQ.